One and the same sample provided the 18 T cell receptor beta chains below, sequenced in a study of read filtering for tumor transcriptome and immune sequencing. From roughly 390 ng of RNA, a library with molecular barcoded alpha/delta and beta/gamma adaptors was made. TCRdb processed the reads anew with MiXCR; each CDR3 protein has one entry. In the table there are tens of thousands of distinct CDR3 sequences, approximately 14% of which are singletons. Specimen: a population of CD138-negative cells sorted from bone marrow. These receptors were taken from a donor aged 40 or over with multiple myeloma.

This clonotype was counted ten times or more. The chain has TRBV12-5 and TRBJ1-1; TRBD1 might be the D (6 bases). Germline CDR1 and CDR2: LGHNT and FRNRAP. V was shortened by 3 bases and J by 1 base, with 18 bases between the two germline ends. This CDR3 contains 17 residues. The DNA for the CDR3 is TGTGCTAGTGGTTTTCTGCCTGCGGGGGCAAGGAACACTGAAGCTTTCTTT. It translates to CASGFLPAGARNTEAFF.

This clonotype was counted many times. The DNA of the CDR3 is TGCGCCAGCAGCCAAGTGGAAGCGAACACCGGGGAGCTGTTTTTT. It codes for CASSQVEANTGELFF. J is TRBJ2-2 and V is TRBV4-3; no definite D call. Trimming pared 1 base from V and 0 bases from J, leaving 6 bases between. The CDR3 runs 15 residues. Germline lookup yields CDR1 LGHNA and CDR2 YSLEER.

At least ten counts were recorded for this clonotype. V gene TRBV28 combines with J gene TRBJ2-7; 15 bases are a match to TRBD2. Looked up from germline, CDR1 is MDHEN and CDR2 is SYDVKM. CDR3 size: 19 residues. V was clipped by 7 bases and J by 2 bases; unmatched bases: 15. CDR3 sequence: CASTVPGLAGGKSAYEQYF. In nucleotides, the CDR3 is TGTGCCAGCACCGTTCCCGGACTAGCGGGAGGGAAGAGCGCCTACGAGCAGTACTTC. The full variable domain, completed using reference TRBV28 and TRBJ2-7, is DVKVTQSSRYLVKRTGEKVFLECVQDMDHENMFWYRQDPGLGLRLIYFSYDVKMKEKGDIPEGYSVSREKKERFSLILESASTNQTSMYLCASTVPGLAGGKSAYEQYFGPGTRLTVT.

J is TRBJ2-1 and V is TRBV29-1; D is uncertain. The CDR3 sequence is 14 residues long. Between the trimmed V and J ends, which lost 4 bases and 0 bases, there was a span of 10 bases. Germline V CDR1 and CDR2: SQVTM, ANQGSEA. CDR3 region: CSVVALSSYNEQFF. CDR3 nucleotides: TGCAGCGTTGTAGCACTAAGCTCCTACAATGAGCAGTTCTTC.

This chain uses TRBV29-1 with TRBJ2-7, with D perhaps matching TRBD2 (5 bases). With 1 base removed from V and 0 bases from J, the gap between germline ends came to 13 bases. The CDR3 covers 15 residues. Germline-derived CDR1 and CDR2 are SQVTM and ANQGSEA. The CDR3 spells CSVEGERSSSYEQYF. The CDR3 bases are TGCAGCGTTGAAGGGGAGCGGAGCAGCTCCTACGAGCAGTACTTC.

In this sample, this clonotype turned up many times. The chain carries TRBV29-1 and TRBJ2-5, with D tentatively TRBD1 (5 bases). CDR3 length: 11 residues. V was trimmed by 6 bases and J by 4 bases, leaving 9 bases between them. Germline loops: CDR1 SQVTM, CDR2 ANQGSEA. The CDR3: CSVAGPETQYF. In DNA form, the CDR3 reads TGCAGCGTGGCAGGGCCAGAGACCCAGTACTTC.

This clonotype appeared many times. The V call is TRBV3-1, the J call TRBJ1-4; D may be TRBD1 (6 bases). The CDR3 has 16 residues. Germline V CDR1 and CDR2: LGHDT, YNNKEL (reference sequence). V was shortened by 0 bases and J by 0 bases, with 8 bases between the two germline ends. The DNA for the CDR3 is TGTGCCAGCAGCCAAGATCACAGGGCAACTAATGAAAAACTGTTTTTT. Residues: CASSQDHRATNEKLFF.

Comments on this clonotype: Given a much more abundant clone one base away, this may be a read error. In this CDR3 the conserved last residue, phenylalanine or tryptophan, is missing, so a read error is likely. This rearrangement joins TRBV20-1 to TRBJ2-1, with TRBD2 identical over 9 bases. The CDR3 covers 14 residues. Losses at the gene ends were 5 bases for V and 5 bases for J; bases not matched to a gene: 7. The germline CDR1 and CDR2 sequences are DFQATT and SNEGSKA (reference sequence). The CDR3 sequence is CSAPGTSRNNEQFS. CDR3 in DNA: TGCAGTGCTCCCGGGACTAGCCGGAACAATGAGCAGTTCTCC.

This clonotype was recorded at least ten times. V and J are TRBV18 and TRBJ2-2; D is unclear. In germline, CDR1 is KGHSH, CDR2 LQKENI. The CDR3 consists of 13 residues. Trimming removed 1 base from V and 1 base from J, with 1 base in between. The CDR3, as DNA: TGTGCCAGCTCACCACAGAACACCGGGGAGCTGTTTTTT. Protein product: CASSPQNTGELFF. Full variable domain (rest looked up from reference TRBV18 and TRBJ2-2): NAGVMQNPRHLVRRRGQEARLRCSPMKGHSHVYWYRQLPEEGLKFMVYLQKENIIDESGMPKERFSAEFPKEGPSILRIQQVVRGDSAAYFCASSPQNTGELFFGEGSRLTVL.

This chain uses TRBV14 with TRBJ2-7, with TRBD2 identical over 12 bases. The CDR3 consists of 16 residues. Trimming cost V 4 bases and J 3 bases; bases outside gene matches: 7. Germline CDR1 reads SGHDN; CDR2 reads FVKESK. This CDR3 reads CASSPQGLAGFYEQYF. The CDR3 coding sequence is TGTGCCAGCAGCCCTCAAGGACTAGCGGGATTCTACGAGCAGTACTTC.

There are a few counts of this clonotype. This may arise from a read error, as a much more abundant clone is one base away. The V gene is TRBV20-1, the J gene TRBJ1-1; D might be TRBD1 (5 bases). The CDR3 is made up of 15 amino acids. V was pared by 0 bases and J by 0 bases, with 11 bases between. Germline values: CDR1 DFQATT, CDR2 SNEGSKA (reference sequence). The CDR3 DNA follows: TGCAGTGCTAGAGAAAGTAGGGGTATGAACACTGAAGCTTTCTTT. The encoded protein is CSARESRGMNTEAFF.

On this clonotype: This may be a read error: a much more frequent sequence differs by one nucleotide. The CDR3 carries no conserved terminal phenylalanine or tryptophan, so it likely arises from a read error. CDR3 in DNA: TGTGCCAGCGGGCGGACCACTTACGAGCAGTACCTC. This encodes CASGRTTYEQYL. This chain connects TRBV4-2 to TRBJ2-7, with D uncertain. The CDR3 is 12 amino acids. Trimming removed 8 bases at V and 4 bases at J, with 12 bases between. Germline assignment: CDR1 LGHNA and CDR2 YNFKEQ.

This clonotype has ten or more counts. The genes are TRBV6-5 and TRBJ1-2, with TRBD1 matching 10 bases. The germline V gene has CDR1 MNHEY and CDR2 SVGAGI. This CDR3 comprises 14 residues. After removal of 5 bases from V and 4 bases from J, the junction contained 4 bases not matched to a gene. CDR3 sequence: CASSLRTGGYGYTF. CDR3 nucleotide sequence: TGTGCCAGCAGTCTAAGGACAGGGGGCTATGGCTACACCTTC.

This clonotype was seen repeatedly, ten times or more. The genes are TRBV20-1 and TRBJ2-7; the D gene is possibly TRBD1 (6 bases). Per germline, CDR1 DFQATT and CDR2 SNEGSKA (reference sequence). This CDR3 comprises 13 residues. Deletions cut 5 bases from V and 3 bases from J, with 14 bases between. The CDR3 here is CSAVGTGFYEQYF. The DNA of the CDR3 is TGCAGTGCTGTGGGCACAGGGTTCTACGAGCAGTACTTC.

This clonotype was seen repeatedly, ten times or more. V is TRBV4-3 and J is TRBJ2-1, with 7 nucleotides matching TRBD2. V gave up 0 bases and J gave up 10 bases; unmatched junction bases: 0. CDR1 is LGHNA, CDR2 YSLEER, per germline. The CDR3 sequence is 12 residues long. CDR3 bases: TGCGCCAGCAGCCAAGATAGCGGGGAGCAGTTCTTC. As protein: CASSQDSGEQFF.

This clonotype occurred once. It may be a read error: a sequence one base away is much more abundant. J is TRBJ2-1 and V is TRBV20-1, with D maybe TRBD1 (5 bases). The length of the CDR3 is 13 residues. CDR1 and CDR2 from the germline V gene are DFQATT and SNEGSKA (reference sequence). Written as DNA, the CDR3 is TGCAGTGCCAGGGATCCGGTAGGCAATGAGCAGTCCTTC. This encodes CSARDPVGNEQSF.

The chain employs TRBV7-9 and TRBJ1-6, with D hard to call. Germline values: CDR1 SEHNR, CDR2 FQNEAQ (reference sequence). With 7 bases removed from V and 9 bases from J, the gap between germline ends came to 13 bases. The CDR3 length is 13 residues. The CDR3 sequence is CASNEAGVSPLHF. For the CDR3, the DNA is TGTGCCAGCAACGAGGCCGGGGTTTCACCCCTCCACTTT.

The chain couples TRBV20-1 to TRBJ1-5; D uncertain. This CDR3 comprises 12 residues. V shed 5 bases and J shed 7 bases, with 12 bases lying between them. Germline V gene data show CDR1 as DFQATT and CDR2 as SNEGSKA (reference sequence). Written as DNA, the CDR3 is TGCAGTGCTTCGCAGTCCGGGCAGCCCCAGCATTTT. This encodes CSASQSGQPQHF.